The rows below give T cell receptor beta chains drawn from one sample of a study of metastatic and nonmetastatic thyroid tumors. TCRdb re-called clones from the PCR reads using MiXCR. The sample records 35,000 to 45,000 clones, under 30% being singletons. The specimen was blood. These receptor sequences come from a male donor with papillary thyroid cancer or a benign thyroid nodule (not recorded which). Some clones in this sample may be carry-over from other donors' samples. CDR3s include the opening cysteine and the closing phenylalanine or tryptophan. A D gene is named only where the DNA matches it firmly. A clone size is listed for some rows: how often the clone was seen (once, few, many), or a class if it is expanded.

CDR3 length: 14
V gene: TRBV3-1
D gene: NA
clone size: NA
J gene: TRBJ1-2
CDR3 protein: CASSQVTLGGGYTF
CDR3 DNA: TGTGCCAGCAGCCAAGTCACACTAGGCGGTGGCTACACCTTC

CDR3 length: 15
V gene: TRBV28
D gene: NA
clone size: medium-sized
J gene: TRBJ1-3
CDR3 protein: CASSGGGADGNTIYF
CDR3 DNA: TGTGCCAGCAGCGGAGGGGGGGCGGACGGAAACACCATATATTTT

CDR3 length: 13
V gene: TRBV27
D gene: NA
clone size: NA
J gene: TRBJ2-3
CDR3 protein: CASRDSYTDTQYF
CDR3 DNA: TGTGCCAGCAGAGACTCCTACACAGATACGCAGTATTTT

CDR3 length: 16
V gene: TRBV18
D gene: TRBD1
clone size: NA
J gene: TRBJ2-3
CDR3 protein: CASSPTRGQGIDTQYF
CDR3 DNA: TGTGCCAGCTCACCAACTCGGGGACAGGGGATAGATACGCAGTATTTT

CDR3 length: 12
V gene: TRBV2
D gene: NA
clone size: many
J gene: TRBJ2-1
CDR3 protein: CASSVFRDEQFF
CDR3 DNA: TGTGCCAGCAGTGTTTTTCGGGATGAGCAGTTCTTC

CDR3 length: 12
V gene: TRBV12-3/TRBV12-4
D gene: NA
clone size: few
J gene: TRBJ1-5
CDR3 protein: CASSPGVQPQHF
CDR3 DNA: TGTGCCAGCAGCCCAGGGGTCCAGCCCCAGCATTTT

CDR3 length: 15
V gene: TRBV6-5
D gene: NA
clone size: few
J gene: TRBJ2-6
CDR3 protein: CASSFEASGANFLTF
CDR3 DNA: TGTGCCAGCAGTTTTGAGGCGTCTGGCGCCAACTTCCTGACTTTC

CDR3 length: 15
V gene: TRBV19
D gene: NA
clone size: NA
J gene: TRBJ1-2
CDR3 protein: CASTRDTGIVYGYTF
CDR3 DNA: TGTGCCAGTACCAGGGACACCGGAATAGTATATGGCTACACCTTC

CDR3 length: 17
V gene: TRBV16
D gene: TRBD1
clone size: once
J gene: TRBJ2-6
CDR3 protein: CASSQLTGPPGANVLTF
CDR3 DNA: TGTGCCAGCAGCCAATTGACAGGGCCACCTGGGGCCAACGTCCTGACTTTC

CDR3 length: 14
V gene: TRBV5-1
D gene: NA
clone size: NA
J gene: TRBJ2-1
CDR3 protein: CASSLLLRDSRGFF
CDR3 DNA: TGCGCCAGCAGCTTACTACTCCGGGACTCCAGGGGGTTCTTC

CDR3 length: 13
V gene: TRBV6-1
D gene: NA
clone size: NA
J gene: TRBJ2-7
CDR3 protein: CASISRGNGEQYF
CDR3 DNA: TGTGCCAGCATCTCCAGGGGAAACGGGGAGCAGTACTTC

CDR3 length: 15
V gene: TRBV2
D gene: NA
clone size: few
J gene: TRBJ1-2
CDR3 protein: CASSPRGGRDYGYTF
CDR3 DNA: TGTGCCAGCAGTCCCCGAGGAGGGCGGGACTATGGCTACACCTTC

CDR3 length: 14
V gene: TRBV19
D gene: NA
clone size: few
J gene: TRBJ1-1
CDR3 protein: CASIGGTVNTEAFF
CDR3 DNA: TGTGCCAGCATCGGGGGGACGGTGAACACTGAAGCTTTCTTT

CDR3 length: 12
V gene: TRBV11-2
D gene: NA
clone size: many
J gene: TRBJ2-7
CDR3 protein: CASSFRSPEQYF
CDR3 DNA: TGTGCCAGCAGCTTCCGTTCCCCCGAGCAGTACTTC

CDR3 length: 15
V gene: TRBV4-2
D gene: TRBD1
clone size: NA
J gene: TRBJ1-5
CDR3 protein: CASSKDRGQGQPQHF
CDR3 DNA: TGTGCCAGCAGCAAGGACAGGGGGCAAGGGCAGCCCCAGCATTTT

CDR3 length: 13
V gene: TRBV3-1
D gene: NA
clone size: NA
J gene: TRBJ1-2
CDR3 protein: CASSPKGNYSYTF
CDR3 DNA: TGTGCCAGCAGCCCCAAGGGGAACTATAGCTACACCTTC

CDR3 length: 15
V gene: TRBV15
D gene: NA
clone size: NA
J gene: TRBJ1-2
CDR3 protein: CATSSPQTGRNGYTF
CDR3 DNA: TGTGCCACCAGCAGTCCCCAGACGGGGAGGAATGGCTACACCTTC

CDR3 length: 15
V gene: TRBV6-6
D gene: NA
clone size: few
J gene: TRBJ2-1
CDR3 protein: CASSYYYPPYNEQFF
CDR3 DNA: TGTGCCAGCAGCTACTACTATCCGCCCTACAATGAGCAGTTCTTC

CDR3 length: 13
V gene: TRBV5-1
D gene: TRBD1
clone size: NA
J gene: TRBJ2-1
CDR3 protein: CASSLGDRDEGLF
CDR3 DNA: TGCGCCAGCAGCTTGGGGGACAGGGATGAGGGCCTCTTC

CDR3 length: 14
V gene: TRBV6-5
D gene: TRBD1
clone size: few
J gene: TRBJ1-6
CDR3 protein: CASSSTGGVSPLHF
CDR3 DNA: TGTGCCAGCAGTTCCACAGGGGGCGTTTCACCCCTCCACTTT

CDR3 length: 13
V gene: TRBV20-1
D gene: NA
clone size: many
J gene: TRBJ2-5
CDR3 protein: CSTEGGHKETQYF
CDR3 DNA: TGCAGCACAGAGGGGGGGCACAAAGAGACCCAGTACTTC

CDR3 length: 15
V gene: TRBV11-2
D gene: NA
clone size: medium-sized
J gene: TRBJ1-4
CDR3 protein: CASSLDWGEAEKLFF
CDR3 DNA: TGTGCCAGCAGCTTAGATTGGGGGGAGGCGGAAAAACTGTTTTTT

CDR3 length: 12
V gene: TRBV3-1
D gene: TRBD1
clone size: NA
J gene: TRBJ2-1
CDR3 protein: CASRDRGHEQFF
CDR3 DNA: TGTGCCAGCAGAGACAGGGGGCATGAGCAGTTCTTC

CDR3 length: 14
V gene: TRBV12-5
D gene: NA
clone size: once
J gene: TRBJ2-5
CDR3 protein: CASGFGAARETQYF
CDR3 DNA: TGTGCTAGTGGTTTCGGGGCGGCACGAGAGACCCAGTACTTC

CDR3 length: 14
V gene: TRBV7-9
D gene: NA
clone size: few
J gene: TRBJ2-3
CDR3 protein: CASSLVQPTDTQYF
CDR3 DNA: TGTGCCAGCAGCTTAGTTCAGCCCACAGATACGCAGTATTTT

CDR3 length: 14
V gene: TRBV10-2
D gene: TRBD1
clone size: NA
J gene: TRBJ1-3
CDR3 protein: CGSIYRGDGNTIYF
CDR3 DNA: TGCGGCAGCATTTACAGGGGGGACGGAAACACCATATATTTT

CDR3 length: 16
V gene: TRBV27
D gene: NA
clone size: few
J gene: TRBJ1-4
CDR3 protein: CASILAGAGANEKLFF
CDR3 DNA: TGTGCCAGTATTTTAGCGGGGGCCGGGGCTAATGAAAAACTGTTTTTT

CDR3 length: 15
V gene: TRBV4-1
D gene: NA
clone size: many
J gene: TRBJ2-3
CDR3 protein: CASSPSLSGTDTQYF
CDR3 DNA: TGCGCCAGCAGCCCCAGTCTTAGCGGCACAGATACGCAGTATTTT

CDR3 length: 13
V gene: TRBV3-1
D gene: NA
clone size: many
J gene: TRBJ1-5
CDR3 protein: CASSQDRDQPQHF
CDR3 DNA: TGTGCCAGCAGCCAAGACAGGGACCAGCCCCAGCATTTT

CDR3 length: 15
V gene: TRBV20-1
D gene: TRBD1
clone size: few
J gene: TRBJ2-2
CDR3 protein: CSAPGQGADTGELFF
CDR3 DNA: TGCAGTGCGCCCGGACAGGGGGCAGACACCGGGGAGCTGTTTTTT

CDR3 length: 13
V gene: TRBV12-3/TRBV12-4
D gene: NA
clone size: few
J gene: TRBJ1-2
CDR3 protein: CASSLDGNYGYTF
CDR3 DNA: TGTGCCAGCAGTTTGGACGGGAACTATGGCTACACCTTC

CDR3 length: 15
V gene: TRBV5-1
D gene: NA
clone size: NA
J gene: TRBJ1-3
CDR3 protein: CASSLGGGARNTIYF
CDR3 DNA: TGCGCCAGCAGCCTCGGTGGGGGGGCGCGAAACACCATATATTTT

CDR3 length: 12
V gene: TRBV11-3
D gene: NA
clone size: many
J gene: TRBJ2-1
CDR3 protein: CASSPDYNEQFF
CDR3 DNA: TGTGCCAGCAGCCCGGATTACAATGAGCAGTTCTTC

CDR3 length: 13
V gene: TRBV5-4
D gene: NA
clone size: medium-sized
J gene: TRBJ1-2
CDR3 protein: CASSLHDYYGYTF
CDR3 DNA: TGTGCCAGCAGCTTACATGATTACTATGGCTACACCTTC

CDR3 length: 15
V gene: TRBV18
D gene: NA
clone size: NA
J gene: TRBJ2-1
CDR3 protein: CASSPLASNYNEQFF
CDR3 DNA: TGTGCCAGCTCACCACTGGCGTCCAATTACAATGAGCAGTTCTTC

CDR3 length: 14
V gene: TRBV20-1
D gene: TRBD2
clone size: medium-sized
J gene: TRBJ2-7
CDR3 protein: CSARVGGREYEQYF
CDR3 DNA: TGCAGTGCTAGAGTGGGCGGGAGGGAATACGAGCAGTACTTC

CDR3 length: 14
V gene: TRBV20-1
D gene: NA
clone size: many
J gene: TRBJ2-7
CDR3 protein: CSARGGDSAVEQYF
CDR3 DNA: TGCAGTGCTAGAGGAGGAGACTCCGCTGTCGAGCAGTACTTC

CDR3 length: 17
V gene: TRBV20-1
D gene: TRBD2
clone size: NA
J gene: TRBJ2-1
CDR3 protein: CSARDSGGPWAINEQFF
CDR3 DNA: TGCAGTGCTAGAGATTCGGGGGGACCGTGGGCAATCAATGAGCAGTTCTTC

CDR3 length: 13
V gene: TRBV7-8
D gene: NA
clone size: NA
J gene: TRBJ1-2
CDR3 protein: CASSFAGREGYTF
CDR3 DNA: TGTGCCAGTAGCTTCGCAGGGCGAGAGGGCTACACCTTC

CDR3 length: 14
V gene: TRBV6-1
D gene: NA
clone size: medium-sized
J gene: TRBJ1-2
CDR3 protein: CASSRFTGNYGYTF
CDR3 DNA: TGTGCCAGCAGTCGGTTCACGGGAAACTATGGCTACACCTTC

CDR3 length: 11
V gene: TRBV6-1
D gene: NA
clone size: NA
J gene: TRBJ1-1
CDR3 protein: CASRGNTEAFF
CDR3 DNA: TGTGCCAGCAGAGGGAACACTGAAGCTTTCTTT

CDR3 length: 14
V gene: TRBV6-1
D gene: NA
clone size: medium-sized
J gene: TRBJ2-7
CDR3 protein: CASSPGTKTYEQYF
CDR3 DNA: TGTGCCAGCAGCCCCGGGACAAAGACCTACGAGCAGTACTTC

CDR3 length: 14
V gene: TRBV12-3/TRBV12-4
D gene: NA
clone size: many
J gene: TRBJ2-1
CDR3 protein: CASSIGLAWNEQFF
CDR3 DNA: TGTGCCAGCAGCATTGGGCTAGCCTGGAATGAGCAGTTCTTC

CDR3 length: 14
V gene: TRBV28
D gene: NA
clone size: many
J gene: TRBJ2-3
CDR3 protein: CASSLQTTRTGQYF
CDR3 DNA: TGTGCCAGCAGTTTACAAACGACCCGAACGGGGCAGTATTTT

CDR3 length: 17
V gene: TRBV7-8
D gene: TRBD1
clone size: NA
J gene: TRBJ2-7
CDR3 protein: CASSSILGGTGTYEQYF
CDR3 DNA: TGTGCCAGCAGCTCGATCTTGGGAGGGACAGGGACATACGAGCAGTACTTC

CDR3 length: 15
V gene: TRBV5-1
D gene: NA
clone size: NA
J gene: TRBJ2-7
CDR3 protein: CASSSPGTMTYEQYF
CDR3 DNA: TGCGCCAGCAGCTCTCCCGGGACAATGACCTACGAGCAGTACTTC

CDR3 length: 14
V gene: TRBV9
D gene: NA
clone size: many
J gene: TRBJ2-7
CDR3 protein: CASSVTTGSYEQYF
CDR3 DNA: TGTGCCAGCAGCGTTACAACAGGCTCCTACGAGCAGTACTTC

CDR3 length: 16
V gene: TRBV6-2/TRBV6-3
D gene: NA
clone size: few
J gene: TRBJ1-5
CDR3 protein: CASSHIKGRRDQPQHF
CDR3 DNA: TGTGCCAGCAGTCACATAAAGGGGCGGCGGGATCAGCCCCAGCATTTT

CDR3 length: 16
V gene: TRBV2
D gene: NA
clone size: NA
J gene: TRBJ2-7
CDR3 protein: CASSEAHGASSYEQYF
CDR3 DNA: TGTGCCAGCAGTGAAGCGCATGGCGCCAGCTCCTACGAGCAGTACTTC

CDR3 length: 13
V gene: TRBV18
D gene: NA
clone size: NA
J gene: TRBJ2-5
CDR3 protein: CASSPGVQVTQYF
CDR3 DNA: TGTGCCAGCTCACCGGGAGTACAGGTGACCCAGTACTTC

CDR3 length: 17
V gene: TRBV12-3/TRBV12-4
D gene: NA
clone size: few
J gene: TRBJ2-7
CDR3 protein: CASSRGRARGPSVKQYF
CDR3 DNA: TGTGCCAGCAGTCGGGGTCGAGCCCGGGGGCCGTCAGTCAAGCAGTACTTC

CDR3 length: 16
V gene: TRBV20-1
D gene: TRBD2
clone size: once
J gene: TRBJ2-7
CDR3 protein: CSARDLAGGRAHEQYF
CDR3 DNA: TGCAGTGCTAGAGATTTAGCTGGCGGGAGGGCCCACGAGCAGTACTTC